Listed below are T cell receptor beta chains from one sample, sequenced in a study of shared clonotypes between healthy human individuals. The assay was immunoSEQ multiplex PCR, and TCRdb's table has in-frame clones only and misses some. The sample carries over a million clones, roughly 96% recorded once. The sequenced material came from naive CD4+ T cells sorted from blood. Source of these receptors: a man aged 25 to 40 in good health. The CDR3 runs from the conserved cysteine through the conserved F or W. D genes are given only for firm matches. Part of the rows lack a size; the others show once, few, many or a class for expanded clones.

CASSSPEETQYF	TGTGCCAGCAGTTCCCCAGAGGAGACCCAGTACTTC	TRBV27	-	-	TRBJ2-5
CASSPPLGSGSIRSVDEQFF	TGTGCCAGCAGCCCCCCCTTGGGTAGCGGGAGTATTCGGTCCGTGGATGAGCAGTTCTTC	TRBV9	TRBD2	-	TRBJ2-1
CASSASSVSYNEQFF	TGTGCCAGCAGTGCGTCTAGCGTCTCCTACAATGAGCAGTTCTTC	TRBV6-1	-	once	TRBJ2-1
CASSEQGNGYTF	TGTGCCAGCAGTGAGCAGGGAAATGGCTACACCTTC	TRBV2	-	once	TRBJ1-2
CASSGGARNTIYF	TGTGCCAGCAGTGGAGGGGCCCGAAACACCATATATTTT	TRBV25-1	-	-	TRBJ1-3
CASRETTAYEQYF	TGTGCCAGCAGAGAGACCACAGCCTACGAGCAGTACTTC	TRBV6-5	-	-	TRBJ2-7
CASSLKKAGPGANVLTF	TGCGCCAGCAGCTTGAAGAAGGCTGGCCCTGGGGCCAACGTCCTGACTTTC	TRBV5-1	-	-	TRBJ2-6
CASSQLRTEAFF	TGTGCCAGCAGCCAATTGAGAACTGAAGCTTTCTTT	TRBV14	-	-	TRBJ1-1
CASSFGTREQYF	TGTGCCAGCAGCTTTGGTACCCGCGAGCAGTACTTC	TRBV4-2	-	-	TRBJ2-7
CASRLTGDQETQYF	TGTGCCAGCAGACTGACAGGGGATCAAGAGACCCAGTACTTC	TRBV7-9	TRBD1	-	TRBJ2-5
CASRRTIGTGYYGYTF	TGTGCCAGCAGGCGAACCATCGGGACAGGGTATTATGGCTACACCTTC	TRBV28	TRBD1	-	TRBJ1-2
CASSIAGVTGANVLTF	TGTGCCAGTAGTATAGCTGGGGTTACAGGGGCCAACGTCCTGACTTTC	TRBV19	-	-	TRBJ2-6
CASRGLAGPYEQYF	TGCGCCAGCAGAGGACTAGCGGGACCCTACGAGCAGTACTTC	TRBV10-2	TRBD2	-	TRBJ2-7
CASSLSASPGTEAFF	TGTGCCAGCAGCCTAAGTGCCAGCCCAGGAACTGAAGCTTTCTTT	TRBV7-9	-	-	TRBJ1-1
CASSLFPDPGNEQFF	TGTGCCAGCAGCTTATTTCCCGACCCAGGCAATGAGCAGTTCTTC	TRBV7-2	-	once	TRBJ2-1
CASSLTHGTSSLLDTQYF	TGTGCCAGCAGCTTGACCCATGGGACTAGTAGTTTACTGGATACGCAGTATTTT	TRBV5-4	TRBD2	-	TRBJ2-3
CSASGFAFF	TGCAGTGCTAGCGGATTTGCGTTCTTC	TRBV20-1	-	-	TRBJ2-1
CASSSGAGWRNRADTQYF	TGTGCCAGCAGCTCTGGGGCAGGGTGGAGGAATCGCGCAGATACGCAGTATTTT	TRBV7-2	-	-	TRBJ2-3
CASGTAGEKLFF	TGTGCCAGCGGGACAGCCGGAGAAAAACTGTTTTTT	TRBV28	TRBD1	-	TRBJ1-4
CAWSVTGVSYNEQFF	TGTGCCTGGAGTGTCACAGGGGTCTCCTACAATGAGCAGTTCTTC	TRBV30	TRBD1	-	TRBJ2-1
CASSLSRTGANYGYTF	TGTGCCAGCAGTTTATCCCGGACAGGCGCTAACTATGGCTACACCTTC	TRBV28	TRBD1	-	TRBJ1-2
CATTGSAGGLGELFF	TGTGCCACCACCGGTTCGGCGGGAGGGCTCGGGGAGCTGTTTTTT	TRBV10-3	TRBD2	once	TRBJ2-2
CASSTELVKSGEQFF	TGTGCCAGCAGTACTGAACTAGTTAAGTCTGGTGAGCAGTTCTTC	TRBV25-1	-	-	TRBJ2-1
CASTLRRAGELFF	TGTGCCAGCACCCTCCGACGGGCCGGGGAGCTGTTTTTT	TRBV13	-	-	TRBJ2-2
CASSRVTVQETQYF	TGTGCTAGCAGCAGAGTGACAGTACAAGAGACCCAGTACTTC	TRBV7-7	-	-	TRBJ2-5
CASRPPGQGSTDTQYF	TGTGCCAGCAGACCCCCGGGACAGGGAAGCACAGATACGCAGTATTTT	TRBV5-4	TRBD1	-	TRBJ2-3
CASSRHSGNEKLFF	TGTGCCAGCAGTCGTCACTCCGGTAATGAAAAACTGTTTTTT	TRBV6-5	-	-	TRBJ1-4
CASSLTGGYEQYF	TGCGCCAGCAGCTTGACAGGGGGCTACGAGCAGTACTTC	TRBV5-1	TRBD1	-	TRBJ2-7